The rows below give T cell receptor beta chains drawn from one sample of a study of early T cells in non-severe SARS-CoV-2 infection. TCRdb analysed the 5' RACE reads with MiXCR anew, one entry per CDR3 protein. The sample contains 45,000 to 75,000 distinct CDR3 sequences, roughly 13% of which appear only once. The sample comprised whole blood. Receptors were obtained from an adult who was a healthcare worker with PCR-confirmed SARS-CoV-2 infection or an uninfected control (not recorded which). Both conserved end residues are trimmed from each CDR3. Fields, in order: J gene, V gene, CDR3 protein.

J gene: TRBJ1-4
V gene: TRBV15
CDR3 protein: ATSRDGSLNEKLF

J gene: TRBJ2-3
V gene: TRBV7-2
CDR3 protein: ASSLVGAASTDTQY

J gene: TRBJ1-2
V gene: TRBV19
CDR3 protein: ASKLQPTVYGYT

J gene: TRBJ2-7
V gene: TRBV4-1
CDR3 protein: ASTRDYPFYEQY

J gene: TRBJ2-7
V gene: TRBV2
CDR3 protein: ASAGAYEQY

J gene: TRBJ2-1
V gene: TRBV6-6
CDR3 protein: ASTHYASTNEQF

J gene: TRBJ1-2
V gene: TRBV2
CDR3 protein: ASSDLQLHYGYT

J gene: TRBJ2-7
V gene: TRBV29-1
CDR3 protein: SVGQGADEQY

J gene: TRBJ1-2
V gene: TRBV7-9
CDR3 protein: ASSLERNLYGYT

J gene: TRBJ1-1
V gene: TRBV30
CDR3 protein: AWNLDRNTEAF

J gene: TRBJ2-5
V gene: TRBV20-1
CDR3 protein: SAKSWLAGGLEETQY

J gene: TRBJ2-3
V gene: TRBV7-8
CDR3 protein: ASSLAAMADTQY

J gene: TRBJ2-7
V gene: TRBV28
CDR3 protein: ASSLGGIGYEQY

J gene: TRBJ2-2
V gene: TRBV11-2
CDR3 protein: ASRTPGTSGTGELF

J gene: TRBJ2-2
V gene: TRBV4-1
CDR3 protein: ASSQASGYTGELF

J gene: TRBJ2-7
V gene: TRBV3-2
CDR3 protein: ASSRQREAGDSYEQY

J gene: TRBJ1-1
V gene: TRBV19
CDR3 protein: ASSRGRGSEAF

J gene: TRBJ2-7
V gene: TRBV7-2
CDR3 protein: ASSLGSTASYEQY

J gene: TRBJ1-2
V gene: TRBV7-9
CDR3 protein: ASSLQGGQLYTNYGYT

J gene: TRBJ2-1
V gene: TRBV12-5
CDR3 protein: ASGQDFGEQF

J gene: TRBJ1-6
V gene: TRBV7-9
CDR3 protein: ASSPGQGSPLH

J gene: TRBJ2-3
V gene: TRBV7-2
CDR3 protein: ASSFGSTSGTDTQY

J gene: TRBJ2-3
V gene: TRBV6-2/TRBV6-3
CDR3 protein: ASSPQQGSLNTQY

J gene: TRBJ2-2
V gene: TRBV6-5
CDR3 protein: ASSIQGNTGELF

J gene: TRBJ1-2
V gene: TRBV11-2
CDR3 protein: ASSIGTGVNYGYT

J gene: TRBJ2-2
V gene: TRBV12-3/TRBV12-4
CDR3 protein: ASSLELFTGELF

J gene: TRBJ2-1
V gene: TRBV12-3/TRBV12-4
CDR3 protein: ASRVPGSVDNEQF

J gene: TRBJ2-7
V gene: TRBV6-5
CDR3 protein: ASSYPGREQY

J gene: TRBJ2-7
V gene: TRBV18
CDR3 protein: ASSNRGSNKIYEQY

J gene: TRBJ2-1
V gene: TRBV27
CDR3 protein: ASSFVGNYEQF

J gene: TRBJ2-1
V gene: TRBV11-2
CDR3 protein: ASSIDRNNEQF

J gene: TRBJ2-1
V gene: TRBV11-2
CDR3 protein: ASSLRTSDYNEQF

J gene: TRBJ1-4
V gene: TRBV4-3
CDR3 protein: ASMASTGYGKLF

J gene: TRBJ2-3
V gene: TRBV29-1
CDR3 protein: SVKTTSGRMDTQY

J gene: TRBJ2-7
V gene: TRBV3-1
CDR3 protein: ASSRPTSGYIIYEQY